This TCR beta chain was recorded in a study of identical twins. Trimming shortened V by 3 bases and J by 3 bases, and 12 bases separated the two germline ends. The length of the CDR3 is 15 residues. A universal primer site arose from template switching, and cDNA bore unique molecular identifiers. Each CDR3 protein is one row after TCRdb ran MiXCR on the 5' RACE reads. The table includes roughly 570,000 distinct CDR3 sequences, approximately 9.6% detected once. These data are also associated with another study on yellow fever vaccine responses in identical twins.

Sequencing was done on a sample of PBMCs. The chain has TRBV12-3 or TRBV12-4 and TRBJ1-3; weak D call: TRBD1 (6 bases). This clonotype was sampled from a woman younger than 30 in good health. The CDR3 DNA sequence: TGTGCCAGCAGTTTCGGGGGCGCCGGTGGAAACACCATATATTTT. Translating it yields CASSFGGAGGNTIYF.